The source of this TCR beta chain is a study of T-cell reconstitution after alpha-beta-depleted transplantation in children. Whole-study findings and limits: Approximately two months post-transplant, alpha-beta T cells reportedly originated from several hundred expanded graft clones. Surviving recipient T cells and thymic progenitors underlay high day-60 TCRbeta diversity in some patients. T-cell counts and diversity at one year following transplant were attributed mainly to newly produced T cells.

Points on this clonotype: What it binds is not known.

The authors prepared the TCRbeta library with unique molecular identifiers. One entry per CDR3 protein results from TCRdb running MiXCR on the PCR reads. The sample has about 580,000 distinct CDR3 sequences, over 25% seen once. The junction had 14 bases not matched to a gene; V was cut back by 5 bases and J by 3 bases. Germline V lookup: CDR1 SGHVS, CDR2 FNYEAQ. The CDR3 runs to 18 residues. This sequence originates from a boy in the first two years of life with Wiskott-Aldrich syndrome, due to receive a stem cell transplant. The chain employs TRBV7-6 and TRBJ2-3, with 10 bases lining up with TRBD2. The sample consisted of PBMCs, taken before TCRalphabeta/CD19-depleted stem cell transplant. CDR3 in amino acids: CASSHLAGVSLGTDTQYF. The CDR3 nucleotides are TGTGCCAGCAGCCACCTAGCGGGAGTCTCCCTCGGGACAGATACGCAGTATTTT.